This TCR beta chain was profiled in a study of blood T cell repertoires in COVID-19 (dated by TCRdb to 2018 to 2021). Context from the whole study: Samples covering the acute and convalescent phases of COVID-19 were provided by collaborators in the United States, Italy and Spain. The prospective study material was composed of cDNA or gDNA derived from T cells, B-cell-depleted T cells, or PBMCs. Subjects who had been exposed to COVID-19, were actively infected with it, or had recovered from it provided the deeply sampled blood TCRbeta repertoires that made up the dataset. The repertoires were released in a freely available public database meant as a resource for research on the immune response to SARS-CoV-2. The samples were drawn from the first 160 participants of the ongoing ImmuneRACE study and from under 1,500 subjects provided by 6 global collaborators. The sample metadata nearly always contained a de-identified subject ID, COVID-19 status, age in years and sex. Where HLA class I and class II types were available, the types were taken from metadata supplied by the sample provider, not from assay-based typing.

The CDR3 numbers 15 residues from cysteine through phenylalanine. Solely the CDR3 DNA is kept, with 45 bases framed from the first base. The trim is 7 bases for V and 5 bases for J, with a gap of 23 bases between the germline ends. Taken from the germline V gene, the CDR1 and CDR2 loops are SQVTM and ANQGSEA. In the prospective study, participants were about 18 to 95 years old, resided in around 25 geographic areas of the United States, and were enrolled through a virtual design. In the prospective study, participants were assigned to cohorts based on the clinical history participants reported in a screening survey and a study questionnaire. Exposed participants had been in contact, within 2 weeks of entering the study, with a person who had a PCR-confirmed or clinician-diagnosed case of COVID-19. In the prospective study, mobile phlebotomists collected whole blood, serum and a nasopharyngeal or oropharyngeal swab from each participant. Additional blood draws and questionnaires over an approximately 2-month period could optionally be provided by prospective study participants. Before DNA extraction, prospective study blood samples were shipped either frozen or at room temperature.

Regarding this clone: The antigen this receptor binds is unknown. Per-base qualities were not stored, and no clone one base away is much larger.

TCRbeta CDR3 regions were amplified from genomic DNA using the immunoSEQ Assay, a bias-controlled multiplex PCR. The authors' analysis ran thus. The number of nucleated cells in each sample was estimated from the amplification of reference gene primers within the assay. To quantify the absolute abundance of each unique TCRbeta CDR3 rearrangement, sequence reads were collapsed and filtered. For each sample, productive Simpson clonality was calculated as the square root of Simpson's diversity index across productive rearrangements. TCRdb holds this immuneACCESS table with in-frame rearrangements only. Some clones are missing; in checked studies, unresolved V genes explain under half, and the rest has no known cause. Clone size and the V and J calls come from that table; the DNA yielded D and trimming. This sample comprises 200,000 to 300,000 clones, around 82% of them detected only once. About 3.8% of the sample is taken by the ten largest.

Here is what the overall study found, with its caveats: Clinical and demographic metadata were provided uncurated, with the amount varying by source and participant.

This clonotype was obtained from a woman aged 40 to 50 who had been exposed to COVID-19. The sequenced sample was PBMCs or T cells enriched from blood (not recorded which). The V and J genes are TRBV29-1 and TRBJ1-1; the D region possibly corresponds to TRBD1 (5 bases align). The CDR3: CSANSDSGFGTEAFF. The nucleotide sequence is given as TGCAGCGCTAATAGTGATTCAGGGTTCGGGACTGAAGCTTTCTTT.